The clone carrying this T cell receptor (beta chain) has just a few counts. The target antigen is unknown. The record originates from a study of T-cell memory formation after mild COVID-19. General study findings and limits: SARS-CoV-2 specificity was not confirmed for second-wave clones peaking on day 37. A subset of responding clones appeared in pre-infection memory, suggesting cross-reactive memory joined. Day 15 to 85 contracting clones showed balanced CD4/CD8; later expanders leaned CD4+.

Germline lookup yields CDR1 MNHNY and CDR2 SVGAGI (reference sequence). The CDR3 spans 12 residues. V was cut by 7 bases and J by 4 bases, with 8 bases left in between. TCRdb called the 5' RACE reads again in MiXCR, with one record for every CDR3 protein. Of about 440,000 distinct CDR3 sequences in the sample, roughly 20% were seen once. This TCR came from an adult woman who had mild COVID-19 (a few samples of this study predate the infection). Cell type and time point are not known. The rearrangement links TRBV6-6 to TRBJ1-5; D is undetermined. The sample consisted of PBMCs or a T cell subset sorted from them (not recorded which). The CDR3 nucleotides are TGTGCCAGCAAGCTAATAAATCAGCCCCAGCATTTT. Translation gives CASKLINQPQHF.